This is a list of T cell receptor beta chains from one sample in a study of monozygotic twins with inflammatory bowel disease. TCRdb reprocessed the 5' RACE reads and reports one entry per CDR3 protein, with no DNA. The listing contains approximately 420,000 distinct CDR3 sequences. Sequenced sample: blood. The source of these receptors is a human donor with ulcerative colitis or Crohn's disease, or a healthy co-twin of an affected twin (not recorded which). CDR3s include the opening cysteine and the closing phenylalanine or tryptophan.

>TRBV12-3/TRBV12-4|TRBJ1-1
CASSLGRPNTEAFF
>TRBV18|TRBJ1-1
CASSQLTGVDTEAFF
>TRBV12-3/TRBV12-4|TRBJ2-7
CASRQTIDRASGYEQYF
>TRBV27|TRBJ1-2
CASSPLGATRGGYTF
>TRBV7-8|TRBJ1-5
CASSLGENSNQPQHF
>TRBV7-2|TRBJ1-4
CASSSRGQKDEKLFF
>TRBV20-1|TRBJ1-2
CSARPQDLNGPNYGYTF
>TRBV6-1|TRBJ2-1
CASREDTNSYNEQFF
>TRBV12-3/TRBV12-4|TRBJ2-3
CASRPTGSTDTQYF
>TRBV20-1|TRBJ2-1
CSAAPGTSGRNNEQFF
>TRBV10-2|TRBJ2-3
CASSGQGFKVGWTDTQYF
>TRBV28|TRBJ1-5
CASSPQGRGNQPQHF
>TRBV20-1|TRBJ2-7
CSARTRTSGPRGEQYF
>TRBV28|TRBJ1-1
CASSRYRDSEAFF
>TRBV7-9|TRBJ1-2
CASSPTATANYGYTF
>TRBV30|TRBJ2-2
CAWSPGIYTGELFF
>TRBV5-6|TRBJ1-1
CASSPSGGPNTEAFF
>TRBV7-8|TRBJ2-1
CASTLRGNEQFF
>TRBV25-1|TRBJ2-1
CASSARQGGEQFF
>TRBV7-2|TRBJ2-5
CASSLGGDQETQYF
>TRBV7-6|TRBJ2-6
CASTAIGRGISGANVLTF
>TRBV5-1|TRBJ2-7
CASSLQGITYEQYF
>TRBV20-1|TRBJ2-7
CSARHRDRGNEQYF
>TRBV7-9|TRBJ1-1
CASSLVGGRGTEAFF
>TRBV20-1|TRBJ1-5
CSHSVDSNQPQHF
>TRBV7-2|TRBJ1-6
CASSLTETNNSPLHF
>TRBV12-3/TRBV12-4|TRBJ2-1
CASSFQTPGHGEQFF
>TRBV12-3/TRBV12-4|TRBJ2-3
CASSRAGTLTQITQYF
>TRBV5-1|TRBJ1-4
CASSFSGDRGEKLFF
>TRBV19|TRBJ2-1
CASSIGAGVEQFF
>TRBV7-9|TRBJ2-7
CASSTTGYEQYF
>TRBV12-3/TRBV12-4|TRBJ1-1
CASRHTGGNTEAFF
>TRBV12-3/TRBV12-4|TRBJ2-5
CASSLPRTRSQETQYF
>TRBV14|TRBJ2-6
CASSQVATGQPSIAGANVLTF
>TRBV5-1|TRBJ2-1
CASRALGAGVTYNEQFF
>TRBV28|TRBJ2-7
CASSSPTTSGSYEQYF
>TRBV3-1|TRBJ1-5
CASSQDQTGRQPQHF
>TRBV11-3|TRBJ2-2
CASSLDIGPVTGELFF
>TRBV11-2|TRBJ1-1
CASSPGQAYTEAFF
>TRBV20-1|TRBJ2-1
CSAPPQDRGPYNEQFF
>TRBV11-2|TRBJ2-1
CASSLEASGRVSSYNEQFF
>TRBV28|TRBJ2-3
CASSPGVERTDTQYF
>TRBV6-5|TRBJ1-2
CASSRQGIYGYTF
>TRBV11-1|TRBJ1-1
CASSLAGLSEAFF
>TRBV19|TRBJ1-1
CASSPGVPEAFF
>TRBV12-3/TRBV12-4|TRBJ2-2
CASSLELAGTGELFF
>TRBV24-1|TRBJ2-1
CATSSPGHLSYNEQFF
>TRBV11-1|TRBJ2-5
CASSSKDRQGGRQETQYF
>TRBV28|TRBJ1-1
CASSSPRSGNTEAFF
>TRBV28|TRBJ2-5
CASSPNRVAETQYF
>TRBV14|TRBJ2-3
CASSQDNSAQYF
>TRBV5-1|TRBJ2-7
CASSLWASGGRRAYEQYF